Each of the 22 T cell receptor beta chains below was sequenced from the same sample in a study of healthy donors' naive CD4 and CD8 T cells. Each TCR library used around 500 ng of total RNA and a linear amplification protocol. In TCRdb, the reads were re-called with MiXCR into one record per CDR3 protein. In the table there are 150,000 to 200,000 distinct CDR3 sequences, about 74% of which are singletons. Sequencing input: naive CD4+ and CD8+ T cells sorted from blood, pooled from several donors. These receptors were taken from a pool of human donors in good health; the sample pools cells from several healthy donors.

The chain links TRBV7-6 to TRBJ2-1; unclear D gene. This CDR3 region has 16 residues. The V gene lost 4 bases and the J gene lost 0 bases, with 13 bases spanning the gap. Germline V lookup: CDR1 SGHVS, CDR2 FNYEAQ. CDR3 in DNA: TGTGCCAGCAGCTCGTATGTTGCGGCCTCCTACAATGAGCAGTTCTTC. Its protein product is CASSSYVAASYNEQFF.

The rearrangement uses TRBV27 and TRBJ2-5, with 8 bases aligning to TRBD1. Germline assignment: CDR1 MNHEY and CDR2 SMNVEV (reference sequence). This CDR3 comprises 17 residues. V trimming: 2 bases; J trimming: 5 bases; junction bases outside the gene matches: 13. The CDR3 DNA reads TGTGCCAGCAGTTTAGTACAGGGGCAGGGGGCGGTGGAGACCCAGTACTTC. Residues: CASSLVQGQGAVETQYF.

The chain joins TRBV29-1 to TRBJ2-3, with a possible D match to TRBD2 (6 bases). Trimming pared 7 bases from V and 0 bases from J, leaving 26 bases between. CDR1 is SQVTM, CDR2 ANQGSEA, per germline. This CDR3 contains 18 residues. Here the CDR3 reads CSALGVTRAGSSTDTQYF. CDR3 DNA: TGCAGCGCGCTTGGAGTAACCCGAGCGGGCTCGAGCACAGATACGCAGTATTTT.

The chain employs TRBV6-5 and TRBJ2-7; 11 nucleotides match TRBD1. With V trimmed by 6 bases and J by 7 bases, 11 bases remained unmatched. The CDR3 contains 15 residues. CDR1 is MNHEY, CDR2 SVGAGI, per germline. The CDR3 loop reads CASSPAGTGGDEQYF. In nucleotides, the CDR3 is TGTGCCAGCAGCCCCGCCGGGACAGGGGGTGATGAGCAGTACTTC.

This clonotype was counted a few times. The chain is built from TRBV23-1 and TRBJ1-6; the D gene is possibly TRBD1 (5 bases). TRBV23-1 is an ORF for which the function is uncertain. V lost 0 bases and J 7 bases, leaving 13 bases between the germline ends. The CDR3 covers 16 residues. The CDR3 region is CASSQSADSLNSPLHF. The CDR3 DNA sequence: TGCGCCAGCAGTCAATCGGCCGACAGCCTCAATTCACCCCTCCACTTT.

The chain has TRBV6-5 and TRBJ2-7, with 13 bases aligning to TRBD2. CDR1 is MNHEY and CDR2 is SVGAGI in the germline V gene. There are 19 residues in the CDR3. V trimming: 3 bases; J trimming: 0 bases; junction bases outside the gene matches: 11. CDR3 DNA: TGTGCCAGCAGTTATTCGCGGACTAGCGGGAGAGAGAGCTCCTACGAGCAGTACTTC. It specifies CASSYSRTSGRESSYEQYF.

This clonotype was counted once. The rearrangement links TRBV15 to TRBJ2-1, with TRBD2 matching 10 bases. With 5 bases clipped from V and 1 base from J, the junction kept 2 bases outside the gene matches. The CDR3 extends over 15 amino acids. The germline CDR1 and CDR2 sequences are LNHNV and YYDKDF (reference sequence). CDR3 residues: CATSRAGGSYNEQFF. The CDR3 DNA sequence: TGTGCCACCAGCCGAGCGGGAGGGTCCTACAATGAGCAGTTCTTC.

The J gene is TRBJ1-1, the V gene TRBV19; 7 bases match TRBD1. The CDR3 is 13 amino acids. Per germline, CDR1 LNHDA and CDR2 SQIVND (reference sequence). The ends lost 7 bases at V and 6 bases at J; junction bases unmatched: 8. CDR3 residues: CASILTGRSEAFF. CDR3 nucleotides: TGTGCCAGTATTTTGACAGGGCGGTCTGAAGCTTTCTTT.

This chain links TRBV29-1 with TRBJ2-7; no firm D call. V lost 3 bases, J lost 0 bases, and 15 bases lay in between. Germline V CDR1 and CDR2: SQVTM, ANQGSEA. This CDR3 is built from 15 residues. The CDR3 region has the DNA TGCAGCGTTGAGGACCCGGCCAAAAGCTCCTACGAGCAGTACTTC. Translating gives CSVEDPAKSSYEQYF.

This clonotype appeared once. The chain links TRBV6-5 to TRBJ2-1, with a tentative D call TRBD1 (5 bases). The J call may be wrong; the DNA end is better matched by TRBJ2-5. The CDR3 is 15 residues long. Germline V gene lookup returns CDR1 MNHEY and CDR2 SVGAGI. The CDR3 DNA reads TGTGCCAGCAGTTACTTGGCAGACCAGGGAGAGACCCAGTACTTC. Its protein product is CASSYLADQGETQYF.

The V call is TRBV5-6, the J call TRBJ1-4; 9 positions match TRBD1. This CDR3 is 15 amino acids long. The V and J ends lost 4 bases and 4 bases, in that order; junction bases with no gene match: 5. Per germline, CDR1 SGHDT and CDR2 YYEEEE. CDR3 in DNA: TGTGCCAGCAGCCGGGCGGACAGGGGTAATGAAAAACTGTTTTTT. It specifies CASSRADRGNEKLFF. Based on the CDR3 plus reference TRBV5-6 and TRBJ1-4, the full variable domain is DAGVTQSPTHLIKTRGQQVTLRCSPKSGHDTVSWYQQALGQGPQFIFQYYEEEERQRGNFPDRFSGHQFPNYSSELNVNALLLGDSALYLCASSRADRGNEKLFFGSGTQLSVL.

V is TRBV12-3 or TRBV12-4 and J is TRBJ2-7; TRBD2 might be the D (6 bases). This CDR3 has 14 residues. V gave up 7 bases and J gave up 3 bases, with 16 bases separating them. This CDR3 is CASTSGLGGYEQYF. CDR3 sequence (DNA): TGTGCCAGCACCTCGGGGCTCGGGGGCTACGAGCAGTACTTC.

V and J are TRBV5-1 and TRBJ2-2, with TRBD2 matching 12 bases. This CDR3 is built from 17 residues. The J segment lost 4 bases and the V segment lost 0 bases, leaving 4 bases of the junction unmatched. The germline CDR1 and CDR2 sequences are SGHRS and YFSETQ. CDR3 sequence reads: CASSLAGLAGLTGELFF. The CDR3, as DNA: TGCGCCAGCAGCTTGGCCGGACTAGCGGGGCTCACCGGGGAGCTGTTTTTT. The full variable domain, in which reference TRBV5-1 and TRBJ2-2 provide the parts outside the CDR3, is KAGVTQTPRYLIKTRGQQVTLSCSPISGHRSVSWYQQTPGQGLQFLFEYFSETQRNKGNFPGRFSGRQFSNSRSEMNVSTLELGDSALYLCASSLAGLAGLTGELFFGEGSRLTVL.

V gene TRBV20-1 combines with J gene TRBJ2-7; D tentatively fits TRBD1 or TRBD2 (5 bases each). V gave up 4 bases and J gave up 4 bases, with 11 bases separating them. The CDR3 is made up of 12 amino acids. Germline V gives CDR1 DFQATT, CDR2 SNEGSKA (reference sequence). The CDR3 DNA is TGCAGTGCTACGGGACCCCAATACGAGCAGTACTTC. Its translation: CSATGPQYEQYF.

Concerning this clonotype: Compared with germline, one end of the junction differs, possibly owing to a read error. V usage is TRBV27 and J usage is TRBJ2-3; D remains ambiguous. In germline, CDR1 is MNHEY, CDR2 SMNVEV (reference sequence). This CDR3 contains 13 residues. The CDR3 here is CANSLSPPDTQYF. CDR3 sequence (DNA): TGTGCCAACAGTTTATCCCCGCCAGATACGCAGTATTTT.

The chain couples TRBV19 to TRBJ2-7; possibly TRBD1 or TRBD2 for D (5 bases each). The CDR3 is 15 amino acids. Germline CDR1 is LNHDA and CDR2 is SQIVND (reference sequence). V lost 6 bases to trimming and J lost 3 bases, with 18 bases between them. The CDR3 spells CASRGRTGGSYEQYF. CDR3 nucleotide sequence: TGTGCCAGTAGGGGGCGAACGGGTGGGAGCTACGAGCAGTACTTC.

The chain links TRBV27 to TRBJ1-1; a weak D match, TRBD1 (5 bases). With 2 bases removed from V and 1 base from J, the gap between germline ends came to 14 bases. The germline CDR1 and CDR2 sequences are MNHEY and SMNVEV (reference sequence). The CDR3 loop spans 16 amino acids. This CDR3 is CASSLRTGPANTEAFF. The CDR3, as DNA: TGTGCCAGCAGTTTACGTACGGGACCCGCGAACACTGAAGCTTTCTTT.

The CDR3 nucleotides read TGCAGCGTTGAAGATTTACGTGGTATCGTCTCCTACAATGAGCAGTTCTTC. This translates into CSVEDLRGIVSYNEQFF. V and J are TRBV29-1 and TRBJ2-1; D remains unclear. The CDR3 contains 17 residues. CDR1 and CDR2 (germline): SQVTM, ANQGSEA. V was cut by 0 bases and J by 0 bases, with 15 bases left in between.

The chain links TRBV6-5 to TRBJ1-5; no clear D. Germline CDR1 is MNHEY and CDR2 is SVGAGI. V was trimmed by 5 bases and J by 9 bases, leaving 17 bases between them. This CDR3 spans 14 amino acids. CDR3 protein: CASSEEEGLGPQHF. For the CDR3, the DNA is TGTGCCAGCAGTGAAGAGGAAGGGCTAGGGCCCCAGCATTTT.

The rearrangement links TRBV5-1 to TRBJ2-7; D remains unclear. Germline V gives CDR1 SGHRS, CDR2 YFSETQ. The CDR3 runs 15 residues. Trimming removed 0 bases at V and 0 bases at J, with 10 bases between. The CDR3 DNA reads TGCGCCAGCAGCTTGGTCGACCTAAGCTCCTACGAGCAGTACTTC. This sequence encodes CASSLVDLSSYEQYF.

The sample holds a few counts of this clonotype. The chain has TRBV29-1 and TRBJ2-7; 8 bases agree with TRBD1. Germline V gene sequence: CDR1 SQVTM, CDR2 ANQGSEA. The CDR3 spans 13 residues. Germline trimming cut 4 bases from V and 3 bases from J; bases unmatched to any gene: 5. Written as DNA, the CDR3 is TGCAGCGTTGCGACAGGGGAGGACTACGAGCAGTACTTC. This translates into CSVATGEDYEQYF.

The chain joins TRBV19 to TRBJ1-2; D not resolved. The CDR3 is made up of 15 amino acids. Trimming cost V 3 bases and J 3 bases, with 14 bases left between them. Germline CDR1 and CDR2: LNHDA and SQIVND (reference sequence). The CDR3 spells CASSMTAGPYYGYTF. The CDR3 region has the DNA TGTGCCAGTAGTATGACGGCAGGTCCTTACTATGGCTACACCTTC. The entire variable domain, with the rest obtained from reference TRBV19 and TRBJ1-2, is as follows: DGGITQSPKYLFRKEGQNVTLSCEQNLNHDAMYWYRQDPGQGLRLIYYSQIVNDFQKGDIAEGYSVSREKKESFPLTVTSAQKNPTAFYLCASSMTAGPYYGYTFGSGTRLTVV.